These T cell receptor beta chains were read from a single sample in a study of blood T cell repertoires in COVID-19. Profiled with immunoSEQ multiplex PCR; TCRdb holds only in-frame clones, not every one. The table has some 69,000 clones, 80% to 90% seen once. The specimen was peripheral blood. These receptors were obtained from a woman in her seventies with acute or convalescent COVID-19. Both conserved end residues are part of each CDR3. Fields, in order: V gene, clone size, D gene, J gene, CDR3 protein, CDR3 DNA. A D gene is named only where the DNA matches it firmly. Clone size, where shown, is once, few, many, or a class for clones that have expanded.

V gene: TRBV28
clone size: once
D gene: NA
J gene: TRBJ2-3
CDR3 protein: CASSSNGFPYHTQYF
CDR3 DNA: TGTGCCAGCAGTTCCAATGGCTTCCCTTATCATACGCAGTATTTT

V gene: TRBV28
clone size: NA
D gene: NA
J gene: TRBJ2-7
CDR3 protein: CASSLKLTPSYEQYF
CDR3 DNA: TGTGCCAGCAGTCTTAAGCTGACTCCCTCCTACGAGCAGTACTTC

V gene: TRBV19
clone size: few
D gene: NA
J gene: TRBJ2-5
CDR3 protein: CASSRGGLIQETQYF
CDR3 DNA: TGTGCCAGTAGTAGAGGCGGTCTAATCCAAGAGACCCAGTACTTC

V gene: TRBV28
clone size: NA
D gene: TRBD1
J gene: TRBJ2-1
CDR3 protein: CASRQDGTGGNEQFF
CDR3 DNA: TGTGCCAGCAGACAAGACGGGACAGGGGGCAATGAGCAGTTCTTC

V gene: TRBV4-2
clone size: once
D gene: TRBD2
J gene: TRBJ2-3
CDR3 protein: CASSPLIAGYTDTQYF
CDR3 DNA: TGTGCCAGCAGCCCCTTGATAGCGGGTTACACAGATACGCAGTATTTT

V gene: TRBV11-2
clone size: once
D gene: NA
J gene: TRBJ1-1
CDR3 protein: CASSLLWGGSTEAFF
CDR3 DNA: TGTGCCAGCAGCTTATTGTGGGGGGGGAGCACTGAAGCTTTCTTT

V gene: TRBV7-9
clone size: once
D gene: NA
J gene: TRBJ1-2
CDR3 protein: CASSLGSGSGYTF
CDR3 DNA: TGTGCCAGCAGCTTAGGTTCGGGAAGCGGCTACACCTTC

V gene: TRBV28
clone size: NA
D gene: NA
J gene: TRBJ1-4
CDR3 protein: CASSSFRWRGEKLFF
CDR3 DNA: TGTGCCAGCAGTTCTTTTCGCTGGAGGGGTGAAAAACTGTTTTTT

V gene: TRBV13
clone size: NA
D gene: TRBD1
J gene: TRBJ2-1
CDR3 protein: CASSLSQGWASELVSYNEQFF
CDR3 DNA: TGTGCCAGCAGCTTATCACAGGGGTGGGCATCTGAATTAGTATCCTACAATGAGCAGTTCTTC

V gene: TRBV11-2
clone size: NA
D gene: NA
J gene: TRBJ2-3
CDR3 protein: CASSLGYGADTQYF
CDR3 DNA: TGTGCCAGCAGCTTAGGTTACGGAGCAGATACGCAGTATTTT

V gene: TRBV5-8
clone size: NA
D gene: NA
J gene: TRBJ2-3
CDR3 protein: CASSLGHFNLPDTQYF
CDR3 DNA: TGTGCCAGCAGCTTAGGACACTTTAACCTTCCAGATACGCAGTATTTT

V gene: TRBV19
clone size: NA
D gene: TRBD2
J gene: TRBJ2-1
CDR3 protein: CASSIEVTGGPSSEQFF
CDR3 DNA: TGTGCCAGTAGTATAGAGGTTACGGGAGGGCCTTCGAGTGAGCAGTTCTTC

V gene: TRBV5-1
clone size: NA
D gene: NA
J gene: TRBJ1-5
CDR3 protein: CASSLVGPSSNQPQHF
CDR3 DNA: TGCGCCAGCAGCTTGGTCGGCCCTAGCTCTAATCAGCCCCAGCATTTT

V gene: TRBV19
clone size: NA
D gene: TRBD2
J gene: TRBJ2-3
CDR3 protein: CASSRTSGSTDTQYF
CDR3 DNA: TGTGCCAGTAGTAGGACTAGCGGGAGCACAGATACGCAGTATTTT

V gene: TRBV28
clone size: NA
D gene: TRBD1
J gene: TRBJ1-2
CDR3 protein: CASSKQGFGYTF
CDR3 DNA: TGTGCCAGCAGTAAACAGGGGTTTGGCTACACCTTC

V gene: TRBV29-1
clone size: NA
D gene: TRBD1
J gene: TRBJ2-3
CDR3 protein: CSVEVTGVATDTQYF
CDR3 DNA: TGCAGCGTTGAGGTGACAGGGGTTGCCACAGATACGCAGTATTTT

V gene: TRBV3-1/TRBV3-2
clone size: NA
D gene: NA
J gene: TRBJ1-6
CDR3 protein: CASSPGAGRDSPLHF
CDR3 DNA: TGTGCCAGCAGCCCGGGGGCAGGGAGGGATTCACCCCTCCACTTT

V gene: TRBV18
clone size: NA
D gene: NA
J gene: TRBJ1-4
CDR3 protein: CASSPAVAADEKLFF
CDR3 DNA: TGTGCCAGCTCACCCGCCGTAGCGGCAGATGAAAAACTGTTTTTT

V gene: TRBV7-2
clone size: many
D gene: NA
J gene: TRBJ2-3
CDR3 protein: CASSPSTDTQYF
CDR3 DNA: TGTGCCAGCAGCCCAAGCACAGATACGCAGTATTTT

V gene: TRBV6-6
clone size: NA
D gene: TRBD1
J gene: TRBJ2-7
CDR3 protein: CASMGQGSYEQYF
CDR3 DNA: TGTGCCAGCATGGGACAGGGATCCTACGAGCAGTACTTC

V gene: TRBV6-5
clone size: NA
D gene: NA
J gene: TRBJ2-1
CDR3 protein: CASSYPPRNEQFF
CDR3 DNA: TGTGCCAGCAGTTACCCCCCACGGAATGAGCAGTTCTTC

V gene: TRBV21-1
clone size: NA
D gene: NA
J gene: TRBJ1-2
CDR3 protein: CASSKGHSNYGYTF
CDR3 DNA: TGTGCCAGCAGCAAAGGCCACAGCAACTATGGCTACACCTTC

V gene: TRBV11-3
clone size: NA
D gene: NA
J gene: TRBJ1-1
CDR3 protein: CASSLGLTGYRGNTEAFF
CDR3 DNA: TGTGCCAGCAGCTTAGGGTTAACGGGATACCGAGGGAACACTGAAGCTTTCTTT

V gene: TRBV6-5
clone size: NA
D gene: NA
J gene: TRBJ1-5
CDR3 protein: CASSYTGHGNQPQHF
CDR3 DNA: TGTGCCAGCAGTTACACTGGACACGGCAATCAGCCCCAGCATTTT

V gene: TRBV7-2
clone size: NA
D gene: NA
J gene: TRBJ1-5
CDR3 protein: CASSMEGWQPQHF
CDR3 DNA: TGTGCCAGCAGCATGGAGGGGTGGCAGCCCCAGCATTTT

V gene: TRBV5-1
clone size: few
D gene: TRBD2
J gene: TRBJ2-1
CDR3 protein: CASRVGGGRTNEQFF
CDR3 DNA: TGCGCCAGCAGAGTGGGGGGCGGGAGGACCAATGAGCAGTTCTTC

V gene: TRBV19
clone size: NA
D gene: TRBD2
J gene: TRBJ2-3
CDR3 protein: CASSITSGRYTQYF
CDR3 DNA: TGTGCCAGTAGTATAACTAGCGGGAGGTACACGCAGTATTTT

V gene: TRBV4-1
clone size: NA
D gene: NA
J gene: TRBJ2-7
CDR3 protein: CASSQARNRALSYEQYF
CDR3 DNA: TGCGCCAGCAGCCAAGCCCGTAACAGGGCGCTTTCCTACGAGCAGTACTTC

V gene: TRBV19
clone size: NA
D gene: NA
J gene: TRBJ1-2
CDR3 protein: CASSLQLHGYTF
CDR3 DNA: TGTGCCAGTAGTTTACAGTTGCATGGCTACACCTTC

V gene: TRBV19
clone size: NA
D gene: NA
J gene: TRBJ2-3
CDR3 protein: CASSFGQPTDTQYF
CDR3 DNA: TGTGCCAGTAGTTTTGGCCAACCCACAGATACGCAGTATTTT

V gene: TRBV5-5
clone size: NA
D gene: NA
J gene: TRBJ1-4
CDR3 protein: CASRDRRAAEKLFF
CDR3 DNA: TGTGCCAGCAGGGACAGAAGGGCCGCTGAAAAACTGTTTTTT

V gene: TRBV7-9
clone size: NA
D gene: TRBD2
J gene: TRBJ2-1
CDR3 protein: CASSFVLAGDNEQFF
CDR3 DNA: TGTGCCAGCAGCTTCGTTCTAGCGGGGGACAATGAGCAGTTCTTC